This paragraph reports one TCR beta chain. Profiling relied on immunoSEQ multiplex PCR, and the TCRdb table lists in-frame clones only, not all of them. The sample records about 1.5 million clones, roughly 98% being singletons. CDR1 SGDLS and CDR2 YYNGEE come from the germline V gene. The J segment lost 5 bases and the V segment lost 3 bases, leaving 5 bases of the junction unmatched. The CDR3 loop spans 15 amino acids. This sample is part of a study of shared clonotypes between healthy human individuals. V and J are TRBV9 and TRBJ2-3; 11 nucleotides match TRBD1. Sequencing was done on a sample of naive CD4+ T cells sorted from blood. Specified subset: CD45RA+ positively selected. This clonotype was sampled from a young man in good health. CDR3 region: CASSAGTGGIDTQYF. CDR3 nucleotides: TGTGCCAGCAGCGCCGGGACAGGGGGTATAGATACGCAGTATTTT.